This T cell receptor beta chain was identified in a study of blood T cell repertoires in COVID-19. The CDR3 consists of 11 residues. V was pared by 11 bases and J by 5 bases, with 12 bases between. Germline V gene data show CDR1 as SGHVS and CDR2 as FNYEAQ. Method: immunoSEQ multiplex PCR; TCRdb's copy keeps in-frame clones and lacks some. The sample holds a few hundred thousand clones; around 83% are singletons and the top ten take 5% to 5.5%. Source material: PBMCs or T cells enriched from blood (not recorded which). V is TRBV7-6 and J is TRBJ1-1, with D tentatively TRBD1 (6 bases). The clonotype was recovered from a woman aged 45-65 years who had recovered from COVID-19. This CDR3 reads CASYQGTEAFF. The DNA of the CDR3 is TGTGCCTCCTATCAGGGGACTGAAGCTTTCTTT.